This T cell receptor beta chain was documented in a study of shared clonotypes between healthy human individuals. Germline CDR1 and CDR2: SGHTA and FQGNSA. V shed 1 base, J shed 5 bases, and the junction held 9 bases outside the gene matches. The CDR3 spans 17 residues. Using immunoSEQ multiplex PCR, the repertoire was profiled, and TCRdb retains in-frame clones only, with some absent. The data show 600,000 to 700,000 clones, about 80% seen once. This clone has a handful of counts. The V call is TRBV7-2, the J call TRBJ1-2, with 11 positions matching TRBD1. This TCR was sampled from a woman younger than 45 in good health. Sequenced: memory CD4+ T cells sorted from blood. Described subset: CD45RA-negative fraction. This chain's CDR3 is CASSLGGTGTGGYGYTF. The CDR3 DNA sequence: TGTGCCAGCAGCTTAGGGGGCACCGGGACAGGGGGTTATGGCTACACCTTC. Combining the CDR3 with reference TRBV7-2 and TRBJ1-2 gives the whole variable domain GAGVSQSPSNKVTEKGKDVELRCDPISGHTALYWYRQSLGQGLEFLIYFQGNSAPDKSGLPSDRFSAERTGGSVSTLTIQRTQQEDSAVYLCASSLGGTGTGGYGYTFGSGTRLTVV.